The entry below gives a single T cell receptor beta chain sequence along with its context. This specimen comes from a study of CD8 T cells in Susac syndrome. An amount of RNA that ranged from 0.5 to 1 ug was reverse transcribed with random hexamers. Amplification of TCR beta CDR3 was carried out by immunoSEQ multiplex PCR, which covered 54 Vbeta and 13 Jbeta segments. TCRdb called the immunoSEQ multiplex PCR reads again in MiXCR, with one record for every CDR3 protein. The profile shows 110,000 or so distinct CDR3 sequences, roughly 94% of them singletons. TCR beta sequencing was performed on blood CD8+ and CD4+ T cells. Healthy donors served as age- and sex-matched controls. Sequencing was carried out using CD4+ T cells from PBMCs. The TCR originated in a human donor in good health.

CDR3 nucleotides: TGTGCCAGCAGCGTAGAGGCTAGCGGAGCCAAAAACATTCAGTACTTC. Residues: CASSVEASGAKNIQYF. The chain employs TRBV9 and TRBJ2-4; TRBD2 matches 7 bases. The CDR3 spans 16 residues. V gave up 0 bases and J gave up 0 bases; unmatched junction bases: 3. Germline V gives CDR1 SGDLS, CDR2 YYNGEE.